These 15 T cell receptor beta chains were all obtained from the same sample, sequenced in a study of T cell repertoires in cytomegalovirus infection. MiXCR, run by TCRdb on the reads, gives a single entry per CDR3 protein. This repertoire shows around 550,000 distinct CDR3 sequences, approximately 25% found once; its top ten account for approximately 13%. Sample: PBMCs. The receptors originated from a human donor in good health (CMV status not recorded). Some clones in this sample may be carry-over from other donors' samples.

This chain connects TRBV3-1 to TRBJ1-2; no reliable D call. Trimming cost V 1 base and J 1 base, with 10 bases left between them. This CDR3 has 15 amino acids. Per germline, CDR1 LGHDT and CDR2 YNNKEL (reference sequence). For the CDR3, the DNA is TGTGCCAGCAGCCAAGCGCCAACCAGTAACTATGGCTACACCTTC. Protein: CASSQAPTSNYGYTF.

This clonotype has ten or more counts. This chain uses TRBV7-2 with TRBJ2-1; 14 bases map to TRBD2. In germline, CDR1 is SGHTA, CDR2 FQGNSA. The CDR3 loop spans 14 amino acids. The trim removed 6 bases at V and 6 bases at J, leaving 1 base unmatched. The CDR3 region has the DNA TGTGCCAGCAGGACTAGCGGGAGGGCCAATGAGCAGTTCTTC. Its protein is CASRTSGRANEQFF.

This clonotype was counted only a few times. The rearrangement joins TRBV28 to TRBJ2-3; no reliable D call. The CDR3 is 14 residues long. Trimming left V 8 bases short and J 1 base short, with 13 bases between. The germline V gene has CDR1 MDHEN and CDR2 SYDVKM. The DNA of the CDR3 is TGTGCCAGCTCCTACCGGTCCCGCACAGATACGCAGTATTTT. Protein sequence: CASSYRSRTDTQYF.

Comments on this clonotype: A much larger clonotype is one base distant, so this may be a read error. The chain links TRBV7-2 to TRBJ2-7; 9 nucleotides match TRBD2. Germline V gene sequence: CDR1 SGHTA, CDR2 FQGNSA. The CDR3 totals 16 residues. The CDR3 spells CASSLVAGGPVYERYV. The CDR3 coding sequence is TGTGCCAGCAGCTTAGTCGCGGGAGGGCCAGTCTACGAGCGGTACGTC.

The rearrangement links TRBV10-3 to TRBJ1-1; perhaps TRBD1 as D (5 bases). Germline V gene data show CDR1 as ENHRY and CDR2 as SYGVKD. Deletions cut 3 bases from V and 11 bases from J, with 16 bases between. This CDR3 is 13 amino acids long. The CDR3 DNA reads TGTGCCATCAGTGATCTGGACGGGGCCATTGCTTTCTTT. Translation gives CAISDLDGAIAFF.

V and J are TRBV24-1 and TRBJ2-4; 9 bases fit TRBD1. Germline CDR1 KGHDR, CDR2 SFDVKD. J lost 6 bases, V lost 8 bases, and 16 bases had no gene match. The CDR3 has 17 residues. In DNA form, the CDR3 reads TGTGCCACCAACCCGAGGACAGGGGCCGCCGGGGGAAACATTCAGTACTTC. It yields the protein CATNPRTGAAGGNIQYF.

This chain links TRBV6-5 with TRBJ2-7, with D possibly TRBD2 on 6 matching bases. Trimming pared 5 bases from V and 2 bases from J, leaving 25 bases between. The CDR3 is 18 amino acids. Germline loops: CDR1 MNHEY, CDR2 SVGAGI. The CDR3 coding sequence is TGTGCCAGCAGTATCACTCCCCTCGCAAGACTAGAAGCCTACGAGCAGTACTTC. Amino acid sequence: CASSITPLARLEAYEQYF.

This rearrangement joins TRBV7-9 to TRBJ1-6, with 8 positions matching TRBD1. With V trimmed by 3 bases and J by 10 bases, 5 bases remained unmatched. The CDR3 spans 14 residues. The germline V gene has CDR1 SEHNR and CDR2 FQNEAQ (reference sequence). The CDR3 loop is CASSFQGAESPLHF. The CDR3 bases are TGTGCCAGCAGCTTTCAGGGGGCCGAGTCACCCCTCCACTTT.

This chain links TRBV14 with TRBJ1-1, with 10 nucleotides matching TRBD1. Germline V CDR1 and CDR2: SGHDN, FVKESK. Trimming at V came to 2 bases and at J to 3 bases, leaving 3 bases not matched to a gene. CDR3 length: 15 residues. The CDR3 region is CASSQWGTGDTEAFF. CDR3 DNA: TGTGCCAGCAGCCAATGGGGGACAGGGGACACTGAAGCTTTCTTT. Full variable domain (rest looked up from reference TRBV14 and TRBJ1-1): EAGVTQFPSHSVIEKGQTVTLRCDPISGHDNLYWYRRVMGKEIKFLLHFVKESKQDESGMPNNRFLAERTGGTYSTLKVQPAELEDSGVYFCASSQWGTGDTEAFFGQGTRLTVV.

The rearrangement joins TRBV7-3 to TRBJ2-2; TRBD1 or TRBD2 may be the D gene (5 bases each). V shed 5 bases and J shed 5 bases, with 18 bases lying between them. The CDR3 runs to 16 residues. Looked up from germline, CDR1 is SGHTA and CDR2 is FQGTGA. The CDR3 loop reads CASSPSEAGLTGELFF. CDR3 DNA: TGTGCCAGCAGCCCCTCGGAGGCAGGGCTGACCGGGGAGCTGTTTTTT.

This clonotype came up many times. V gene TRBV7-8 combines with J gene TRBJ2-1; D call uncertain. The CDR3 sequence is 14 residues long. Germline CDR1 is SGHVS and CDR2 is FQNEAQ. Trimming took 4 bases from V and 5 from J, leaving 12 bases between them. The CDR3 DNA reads TGTGCCAGCAGCTCAGAGGCCTTCCACAATGAGCAGTTCTTC. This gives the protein CASSSEAFHNEQFF.

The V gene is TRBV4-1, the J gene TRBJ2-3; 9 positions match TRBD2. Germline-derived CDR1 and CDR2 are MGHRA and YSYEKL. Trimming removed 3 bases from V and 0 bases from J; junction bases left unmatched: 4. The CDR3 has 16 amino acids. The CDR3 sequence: CASSHIAGDSTDTQYF. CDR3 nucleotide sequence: TGCGCCAGCAGCCATATAGCGGGAGATAGCACAGATACGCAGTATTTT.

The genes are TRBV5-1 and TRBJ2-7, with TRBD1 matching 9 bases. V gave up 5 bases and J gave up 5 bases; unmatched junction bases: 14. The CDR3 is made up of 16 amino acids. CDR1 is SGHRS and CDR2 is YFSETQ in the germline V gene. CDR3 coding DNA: TGCGCCAGCAGAACGAACGACGGGACAGGGCTCCACGAGCAGTACTTC. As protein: CASRTNDGTGLHEQYF.

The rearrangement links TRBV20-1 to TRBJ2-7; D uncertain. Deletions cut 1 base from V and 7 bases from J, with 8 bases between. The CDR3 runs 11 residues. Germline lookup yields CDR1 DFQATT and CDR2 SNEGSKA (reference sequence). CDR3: CSARGVGEQYF. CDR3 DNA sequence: TGCAGTGCTAGAGGGGTTGGTGAGCAGTACTTC.

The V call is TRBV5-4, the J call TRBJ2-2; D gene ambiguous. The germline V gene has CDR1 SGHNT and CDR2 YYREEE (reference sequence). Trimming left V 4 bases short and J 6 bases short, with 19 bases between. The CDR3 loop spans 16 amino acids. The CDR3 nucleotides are TGTGCCAGCAGCCCTTCCGGGCCACTGATCCCCGGGGAGCTGTTTTTT. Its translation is CASSPSGPLIPGELFF. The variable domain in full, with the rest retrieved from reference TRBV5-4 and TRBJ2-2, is ETGVTQSPTHLIKTRGQQVTLRCSSQSGHNTVSWYQQALGQGPQFIFQYYREEENGRGNFPPRFSGLQFPNYSSELNVNALELDDSALYLCASSPSGPLIPGELFFGEGSRLTVL.